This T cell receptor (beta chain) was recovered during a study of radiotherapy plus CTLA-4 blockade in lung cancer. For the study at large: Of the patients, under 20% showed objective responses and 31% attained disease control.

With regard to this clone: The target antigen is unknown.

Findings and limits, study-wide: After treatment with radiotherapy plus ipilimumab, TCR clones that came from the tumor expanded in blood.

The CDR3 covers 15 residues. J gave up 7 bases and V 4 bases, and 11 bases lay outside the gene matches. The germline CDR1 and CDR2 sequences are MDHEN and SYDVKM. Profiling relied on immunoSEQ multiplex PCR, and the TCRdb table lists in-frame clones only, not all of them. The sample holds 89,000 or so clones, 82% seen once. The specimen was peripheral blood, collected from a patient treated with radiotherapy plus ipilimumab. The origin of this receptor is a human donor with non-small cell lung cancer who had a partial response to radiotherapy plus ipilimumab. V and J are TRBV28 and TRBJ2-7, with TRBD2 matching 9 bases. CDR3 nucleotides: TGTGCCAGCAGTTCGGCGGGAGGGCCCTCGCGGGAGCAGTACTTC. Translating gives CASSSAGGPSREQYF.